These T cell receptor beta chains were read from a single sample in a study of early T cells in non-severe SARS-CoV-2 infection. One entry per CDR3 protein, called by TCRdb with MiXCR from the 5' RACE reads. The table records about 76,000 distinct CDR3 sequences, roughly 12% of them present only once. The material sequenced was whole blood. The receptors originated from an adult who was a healthcare worker with PCR-confirmed SARS-CoV-2 infection or an uninfected control (not recorded which). Each CDR3 is given with its conserved first and last residue. D genes are given only for firm matches. Clone sizes are given selectively: once, few, many, or a class where the clone is expanded.

d_gene: NA
j_gene: TRBJ1-5
abundance: many
v_gene: TRBV6-1
CDR3nt: TGTGCCAGCAGTGAAGACTATGGGAATCAGCCCCAGCATTTT
CDR3aa: CASSEDYGNQPQHF

d_gene: TRBD2
j_gene: TRBJ2-3
abundance: few
v_gene: TRBV6-1
CDR3nt: TGTGCCAGCAGTGTTGGACTAGCGGTCACAGATACGCAGTATTTT
CDR3aa: CASSVGLAVTDTQYF

d_gene: NA
j_gene: TRBJ2-3
abundance: many
v_gene: TRBV10-3
CDR3nt: TGTGCCATCAACGACGGGACAACCCCCACAGATACGCAGTATTTT
CDR3aa: CAINDGTTPTDTQYF

d_gene: NA
j_gene: TRBJ2-4
abundance: NA
v_gene: TRBV20-1
CDR3nt: TGCAGTGCCTCGACAGGGAGGGCCGCCAAAAACATTCAGTACTTC
CDR3aa: CSASTGRAAKNIQYF

d_gene: NA
j_gene: TRBJ2-3
abundance: few
v_gene: TRBV5-1
CDR3nt: TGCGCCAGCAGCTTGCACCCGGCCACAGATACGCAGTATTTT
CDR3aa: CASSLHPATDTQYF

d_gene: TRBD2
j_gene: TRBJ2-7
abundance: NA
v_gene: TRBV20-1
CDR3nt: TGCAGTGCTGGGAGTCCGGGACTAGCGAACGGATACGAGCAGTACTTC
CDR3aa: CSAGSPGLANGYEQYF

d_gene: NA
j_gene: TRBJ2-7
abundance: NA
v_gene: TRBV7-2
CDR3nt: TGTGCCAGCAGCTTGCAAAGCGGAGGCTCCTACGAGCAGTACTTC
CDR3aa: CASSLQSGGSYEQYF

d_gene: NA
j_gene: TRBJ1-1
abundance: few
v_gene: TRBV6-6
CDR3nt: TGTGCCAGCATACCCCAGAAGGGGTCTTACACTGAAGCTTTCTTT
CDR3aa: CASIPQKGSYTEAFF

d_gene: NA
j_gene: TRBJ1-5
abundance: few
v_gene: TRBV10-1
CDR3nt: TGCGCCAGCAGTGAGTCCAATCAGCCCCAGCATTTT
CDR3aa: CASSESNQPQHF

d_gene: NA
j_gene: TRBJ2-3
abundance: NA
v_gene: TRBV7-9
CDR3nt: TGTGCCAGCAGCTCCGCTCTGGGGGCAGATACGCAGTATTTT
CDR3aa: CASSSALGADTQYF

d_gene: NA
j_gene: TRBJ2-7
abundance: NA
v_gene: TRBV27
CDR3nt: TGTGCCAGCAGTTTCGAAGCGGAGACCTACGAGCAGTACTTC
CDR3aa: CASSFEAETYEQYF

d_gene: TRBD1
j_gene: TRBJ2-5
abundance: many
v_gene: TRBV11-2
CDR3nt: TGTGCCAGCAGCTTAGTGACAGGGCTGGAGACCCAGTACTTC
CDR3aa: CASSLVTGLETQYF

d_gene: NA
j_gene: TRBJ2-2
abundance: few
v_gene: TRBV11-2
CDR3nt: TGTGCCAGCAGCTTAAGGGAATGGGCCAACACCGGGGAGCTGTTTTTT
CDR3aa: CASSLREWANTGELFF

d_gene: TRBD2
j_gene: TRBJ2-1
abundance: NA
v_gene: TRBV20-1
CDR3nt: TGCAGTGCTAGAGATCGACGGACTAGCGGAAACTACAATGAGCAGTTCTTC
CDR3aa: CSARDRRTSGNYNEQFF

d_gene: TRBD1
j_gene: TRBJ1-1
abundance: few
v_gene: TRBV6-6
CDR3nt: TGTGCCAGCAGACAGGGACAGGGGGATGCCCCTGAAGCTTTCTTT
CDR3aa: CASRQGQGDAPEAFF

d_gene: NA
j_gene: TRBJ2-7
abundance: NA
v_gene: TRBV6-5
CDR3nt: TGTGCCAGCAGTCAGCGCGGCGGATCCCCCTACGAGCAGTACTTC
CDR3aa: CASSQRGGSPYEQYF

d_gene: NA
j_gene: TRBJ2-1
abundance: few
v_gene: TRBV28
CDR3nt: TGTGCCAGCACCACGGGGACTTACACCTCCTACAATGAGCAGTTCTTC
CDR3aa: CASTTGTYTSYNEQFF

d_gene: TRBD1
j_gene: TRBJ2-5
abundance: few
v_gene: TRBV5-5
CDR3nt: TGTGCCAGCAGCTTCCGGACAGGGGAAGAGACCCAGTACTTC
CDR3aa: CASSFRTGEETQYF

d_gene: NA
j_gene: TRBJ2-1
abundance: NA
v_gene: TRBV7-3
CDR3nt: TGTGCCAGCAGCTTTGGAACCAATGAGCAGTTCTTC
CDR3aa: CASSFGTNEQFF

d_gene: NA
j_gene: TRBJ2-2
abundance: many
v_gene: TRBV9
CDR3nt: TGTGCCAGCAGCGTAGTCGACACCGGGGAGCTGTTTTTT
CDR3aa: CASSVVDTGELFF

d_gene: TRBD1
j_gene: TRBJ1-2
abundance: few
v_gene: TRBV10-3
CDR3nt: TGTGCCATCAGTAAGACAGGGGGCGGAGATGGCTACACCTTC
CDR3aa: CAISKTGGGDGYTF

d_gene: NA
j_gene: TRBJ2-2
abundance: few
v_gene: TRBV6-1
CDR3nt: TGTGCCAGCAGACCGGGACAGAACACCGGGGAGCTGTTTTTT
CDR3aa: CASRPGQNTGELFF

d_gene: NA
j_gene: TRBJ2-1
abundance: few
v_gene: TRBV7-9
CDR3nt: TGTGCCAGCAGCCAAGAGGGGCGTGTAAATGAGCAGTTCTTC
CDR3aa: CASSQEGRVNEQFF

d_gene: TRBD2
j_gene: TRBJ2-1
abundance: few
v_gene: TRBV3-1
CDR3nt: TGTGCCAGCAGCCGTCCCGGGGAGGGCCAACACAATGAGCAGTTCTTC
CDR3aa: CASSRPGEGQHNEQFF

d_gene: NA
j_gene: TRBJ2-6
abundance: NA
v_gene: TRBV25-1
CDR3nt: TGTGCCAGCAGGGACCGCTCTGGGGCCAACGTCCTGACTTTC
CDR3aa: CASRDRSGANVLTF

d_gene: TRBD1
j_gene: TRBJ2-2
abundance: many
v_gene: TRBV20-1
CDR3nt: TGCAGTGCTAGCGACAGGGTTTGGACCGGGGAGCTGTTTTTT
CDR3aa: CSASDRVWTGELFF

d_gene: NA
j_gene: TRBJ2-1
abundance: many
v_gene: TRBV5-1
CDR3nt: TGCGCCAGCAGCGCGGGACTCTACAATGAGCAGTTCTTC
CDR3aa: CASSAGLYNEQFF

d_gene: NA
j_gene: TRBJ1-2
abundance: many
v_gene: TRBV7-3
CDR3nt: TGTGCCAGCAGCTTATCACCAGGCAACTATGGCTACACCTTC
CDR3aa: CASSLSPGNYGYTF

d_gene: NA
j_gene: TRBJ2-2
abundance: NA
v_gene: TRBV28
CDR3nt: TGTGCCAGCAGTTTATCCCCCACCGGGGAGCTGTTTTTT
CDR3aa: CASSLSPTGELFF

d_gene: TRBD1
j_gene: TRBJ1-2
abundance: NA
v_gene: TRBV10-3
CDR3nt: TGTGCCTGCCAACAGGGGAATTCGGTAGGCTACACCTTC
CDR3aa: CACQQGNSVGYTF

d_gene: NA
j_gene: TRBJ2-3
abundance: many
v_gene: TRBV6-1
CDR3nt: TGTGCTATCACCGTTGGACATACGCAGTATTTT
CDR3aa: CAITVGHTQYF

d_gene: TRBD2
j_gene: TRBJ2-3
abundance: many
v_gene: TRBV28
CDR3nt: TGTGCCAGCAGTCAACTAGCGACAGATACGCAGTATTTT
CDR3aa: CASSQLATDTQYF

d_gene: NA
j_gene: TRBJ1-3
abundance: many
v_gene: TRBV20-1
CDR3nt: TGCAGTGCTGGCCCAAGGACAGACTCCTCTGGAAACACCATATATTTT
CDR3aa: CSAGPRTDSSGNTIYF

d_gene: NA
j_gene: TRBJ2-5
abundance: NA
v_gene: TRBV10-3
CDR3nt: TGTGCCACCAAGGTTCCTGGAACAGTAGGGCAAGAGACCCAGTACTTC
CDR3aa: CATKVPGTVGQETQYF

d_gene: NA
j_gene: TRBJ2-1
abundance: NA
v_gene: TRBV2
CDR3nt: TGTGCCAGCAGGGACTACAATGAGCAGTTCTTC
CDR3aa: CASRDYNEQFF

d_gene: TRBD2
j_gene: TRBJ2-3
abundance: NA
v_gene: TRBV5-4
CDR3nt: TGTGCCAGCAGCTTGGGGACTAGCGGGAGGCGCACAGATACGCAGTATTTT
CDR3aa: CASSLGTSGRRTDTQYF